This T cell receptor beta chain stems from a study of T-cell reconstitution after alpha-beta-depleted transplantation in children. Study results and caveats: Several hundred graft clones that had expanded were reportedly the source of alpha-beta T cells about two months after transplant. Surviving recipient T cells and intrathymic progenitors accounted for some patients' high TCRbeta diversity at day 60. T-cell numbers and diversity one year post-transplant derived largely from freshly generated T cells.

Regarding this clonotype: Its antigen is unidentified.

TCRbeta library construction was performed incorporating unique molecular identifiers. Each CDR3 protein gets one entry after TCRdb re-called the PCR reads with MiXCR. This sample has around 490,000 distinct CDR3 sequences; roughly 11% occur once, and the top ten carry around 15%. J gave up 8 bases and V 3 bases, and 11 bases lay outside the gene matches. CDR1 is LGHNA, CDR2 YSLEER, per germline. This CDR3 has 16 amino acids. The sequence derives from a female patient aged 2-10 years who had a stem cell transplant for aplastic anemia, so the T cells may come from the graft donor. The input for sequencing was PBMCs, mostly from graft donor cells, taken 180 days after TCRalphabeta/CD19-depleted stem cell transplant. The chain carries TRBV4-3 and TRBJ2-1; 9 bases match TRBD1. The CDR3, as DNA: TGCGCCAGCAGCCAGAACACCGGGACAGGGCTTTATGAGCAGTTCTTC. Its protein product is CASSQNTGTGLYEQFF.